This T cell receptor beta chain was obtained from a study of Graves' ophthalmopathy and Graves' hyperthyroidism. Pregnancy or lactation, uncontrolled infections and other autoimmune diseases were grounds for excluding patients. This CDR3 has 15 residues. The V gene's germline CDR1 is SGHRS and CDR2 YFSETQ. J lost 6 bases, V lost 4 bases, and 7 bases had no gene match. Amplification from RNA transcripts yielded the TCR beta CDR3 regions. HTBI-primed RT-PCR formed the first round, and a multiplex PCR formed the second. MiXCR was run by TCRdb on the multiplex PCR reads, yielding one entry per CDR3 protein. The sample yields about 240,000 distinct CDR3 sequences, 45% seen once.

The chain uses TRBV5-1 and TRBJ1-5, with 10 bases matching TRBD1. Sequencing was performed on peripheral blood. This receptor was taken from an adult man with Graves' ophthalmopathy. CDR3 amino acids: CASSTGTGEGQPQHF. The CDR3 DNA reads as TGCGCCAGCAGCACGGGGACAGGGGAAGGTCAGCCCCAGCATTTT.